The sequence of this T cell receptor beta chain was determined in a study of blood T cell repertoires in COVID-19. As for the study in general: Samples came from the United States, Italy and Spain, spanning acute and convalescent COVID-19.

In the original workflow: By means of reference gene primer amplification, nucleated cell counts were estimated. Sequencing used immunoSEQ multiplex PCR; TCRdb keeps in-frame clones, though not all of them. For V, J and clone size, that table is used; D and trimming come from the DNA. Here the sample spans about 97,000 clones, approximately 90% being singletons. The CDR3 has 15 amino acids. V was pared by 4 bases and J by 5 bases, with 7 bases of the junction left unmatched. Germline V gives CDR1 SGHVS, CDR2 FQNEAQ. The sequence was obtained from a man between 50 and 59 years old with acute or convalescent COVID-19. The rearrangement uses TRBV7-8 and TRBJ1-4; 7 nucleotides agree with TRBD1. The sequenced sample was peripheral blood. CDR3 in amino acids: CASSSRDRINEKLFF. DNA for the CDR3: TGTGCCAGCAGCTCCCGGGACAGAATAAATGAAAAACTGTTTTTT.